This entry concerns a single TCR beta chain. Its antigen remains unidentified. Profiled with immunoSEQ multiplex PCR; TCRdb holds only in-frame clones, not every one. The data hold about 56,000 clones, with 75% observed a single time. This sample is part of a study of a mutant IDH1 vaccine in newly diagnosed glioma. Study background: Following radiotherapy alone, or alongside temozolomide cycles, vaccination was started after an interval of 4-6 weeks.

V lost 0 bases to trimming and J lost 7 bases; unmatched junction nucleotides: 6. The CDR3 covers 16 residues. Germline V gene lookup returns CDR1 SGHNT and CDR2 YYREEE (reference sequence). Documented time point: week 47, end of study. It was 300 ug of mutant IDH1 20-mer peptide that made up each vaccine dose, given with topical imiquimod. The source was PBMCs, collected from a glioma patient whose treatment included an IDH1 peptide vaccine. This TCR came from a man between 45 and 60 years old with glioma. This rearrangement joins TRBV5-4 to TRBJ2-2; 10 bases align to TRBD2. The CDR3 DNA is TGTGCCAGCAGCTTGGCTAGCGGGGGCCGTGGCGGGGAGCTGTTTTTT. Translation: CASSLASGGRGGELFF.